This section outlines one TCR beta chain sequence together with its context. Measured with immunoSEQ multiplex PCR; TCRdb has only the in-frame clones, and not every one. Here the sample spans a few hundred thousand clones, 85% to 90% being singletons. CDR1 and CDR2 from the germline V gene are MNHEY and SMNVEV (reference sequence). This CDR3 has 15 amino acids. V gave up 0 bases and J gave up 0 bases, with 9 bases separating them. The entry originates in a study of blood T cell repertoires in COVID-19. Turning to the study itself: Acute and convalescent COVID-19 specimens originated in the United States, Italy and Spain. The cDNA or gDNA used as material had been derived from T cells, B-cell-depleted T cells, or PBMCs.

V is TRBV27 and J is TRBJ2-7; D gene ambiguous. The receptor was derived from a woman in her forties or fifties with acute COVID-19. Sequencing used PBMCs or T cells enriched from blood (not recorded which). CDR3 sequence reads: CASSLSLRNSYEQYF. The CDR3 bases are TGTGCCAGCAGTTTATCGCTCAGGAACTCCTACGAGCAGTACTTC.